Each of the 29 T cell receptor beta chains below was sequenced from the same sample in a study of cytomegalovirus exposure and HLA in healthy donors. PCR amplification relied on 60 Vbeta primers (plus 13 Jbeta primers). Sequencing was performed with immunoSEQ multiplex PCR; in TCRdb, only in-frame clones are kept and a portion is missing. Its clone listing holds over 150,000 clones. Material for sequencing was PBMCs. Receptors were obtained from a boy aged 10-17 years in good health and CMV-seronegative.

The chain recombines TRBV7-9 with TRBJ2-5; D might be TRBD1 (6 bases). The germline V gene has CDR1 SEHNR and CDR2 FQNEAQ (reference sequence). The CDR3 length is 15 residues. The V and J ends lost 5 bases and 1 base respectively, with 14 bases between them. The CDR3 sequence: CASSPTGASQETQYF. The CDR3 coding sequence is TGTGCCAGCAGCCCGACAGGAGCGTCCCAAGAGACCCAGTACTTC.

The chain has TRBV5-1 and TRBJ2-3; TRBD2 matches 8 bases. Germline assignment: CDR1 SGHRS and CDR2 YFSETQ. Trimming took 2 bases from V and 2 from J; bases not matched to a gene: 4. The CDR3 extends over 15 amino acids. CDR3 nucleotides: TGCGCCAGCAGCTTCAGGCGGGGGGTCACAGATACGCAGTATTTT. This gives the protein CASSFRRGVTDTQYF.

J is TRBJ1-2 and V is TRBV5-1; 9 nucleotides align to TRBD1. The V gene's germline CDR1 is SGHRS and CDR2 YFSETQ. Trimming cost V 4 bases and J 6 bases; bases outside gene matches: 7. This CDR3 region has 14 residues. Written as DNA, the CDR3 is TGCGCCAGCAGCCTGGGACAGGGCACGAATGGCTACACCTTC. Protein: CASSLGQGTNGYTF.

V and J are TRBV9 and TRBJ2-1; 9 bases map to TRBD1. V gave up 3 bases and J gave up 7 bases; unmatched junction bases: 11. This CDR3 is 16 amino acids long. The germline V gene encodes CDR1 SGDLS and CDR2 YYNGEE. The CDR3 DNA sequence: TGTGCCAGCAGCGAACCGGGACAGGGAGTCGGGAATGAGCAGTTCTTC. It codes for CASSEPGQGVGNEQFF.

The rearrangement uses TRBV14 and TRBJ1-1; no clear D gene. With 1 base removed from V and 0 bases from J, the gap between germline ends came to 6 bases. The germline CDR1 and CDR2 sequences are SGHDN and FVKESK. The CDR3 is 14 residues long. CDR3 sequence: CASSQGYLNTEAFF. The CDR3 coding sequence is TGTGCCAGCAGCCAAGGCTACTTGAACACTGAAGCTTTCTTT.

The chain has TRBV14 and TRBJ2-7; tentative D call: TRBD1 (5 bases). The CDR3 is 14 residues long. V was shortened by 1 base and J by 5 bases, with 12 bases between the two germline ends. CDR1 and CDR2 (germline): SGHDN, FVKESK. Here the CDR3 reads CASSQGWGSHEQYF. The CDR3 DNA follows: TGTGCCAGCAGCCAAGGCTGGGGCTCGCACGAGCAGTACTTC.

The genes are TRBV27 and TRBJ2-7; D unresolved. The CDR3 has 13 amino acids. V dropped 7 bases and J dropped 2 bases, with 12 bases sitting between them. The V gene's germline CDR1 is MNHEY and CDR2 SMNVEV (reference sequence). Here the CDR3 DNA reads TGTGCCAGCACGGAAGCACTAACCTACGAGCAGTACTTC. Translated, it gives CASTEALTYEQYF.

The chain uses TRBV7-3 and TRBJ1-6; D gene unclear. CDR3 length: 13 amino acids. The germline gives CDR1 SGHTA, CDR2 FQGTGA. Between the trimmed V and J ends, which lost 4 bases and 10 bases, there was a span of 11 bases. The CDR3 bases are TGTGCCAGCAGCTCAACGACTTACTCACCCCTCCACTTT. Amino acid sequence: CASSSTTYSPLHF.

The chain is built from TRBV10-1 and TRBJ2-1; TRBD1 aligns across 9 bases. The CDR3 runs to 16 residues. The V and J ends lost 3 bases and 0 bases, in that order; junction bases with no gene match: 3. Looked up from germline, CDR1 is WNHNN and CDR2 is SYGVQD (reference sequence). As DNA, the CDR3 is TGCGCCAGCAGTGACGCGACAGGGGGCTCCTACAATGAGCAGTTCTTC. The encoded protein is CASSDATGGSYNEQFF.

V usage is TRBV5-5 and J usage is TRBJ1-3; 7 bases align to TRBD1. CDR3 length: 16 residues. Germline CDR1 is SGHKS and CDR2 is YYEKEE (reference sequence). After removal of 4 bases from V and 0 bases from J, the junction contained 7 bases not matched to a gene. CDR3 sequence: CASSPGTVYSGNTIYF. Written as DNA, the CDR3 is TGTGCCAGCAGCCCGGGGACAGTTTACTCTGGAAACACCATATATTTT.

This chain joins TRBV7-9 and TRBJ1-1; TRBD1 matches at 9 bases. CDR1 SEHNR and CDR2 FQNEAQ come from the germline V gene (reference sequence). The J segment lost 2 bases and the V segment lost 2 bases, leaving 9 bases of the junction unmatched. This CDR3 has 17 residues. The CDR3 here is CASSLPRTGVKNTEAFF. The CDR3 DNA follows: TGTGCCAGCAGCTTACCTCGGACAGGGGTAAAAAACACTGAAGCTTTCTTT. The complete variable domain, with remaining parts taken from reference TRBV7-9 and TRBJ1-1, reads DTGVSQNPRHKITKRGQNVTFRCDPISEHNRLYWYRQTLGQGPEFLTYFQNEAQLEKSRLLSDRFSAERPKGSFSTLEIQRTEQGDSAMYLCASSLPRTGVKNTEAFFGQGTRLTVV.

The chain has TRBV5-1 and TRBJ2-2, with D maybe TRBD1 (7 bases). The CDR3 runs 15 residues. The germline gives CDR1 SGHRS, CDR2 YFSETQ. Trimming removed 0 bases from V and 7 bases from J, with 13 bases in between. CDR3 DNA: TGCGCCAGCAGCTTGGCCCAGGGGGAGGACGGGGAGCTGTTTTTT. It yields the protein CASSLAQGEDGELFF.

V usage is TRBV29-1 and J usage is TRBJ1-2; possibly TRBD1 for D (6 bases). Looked up from germline, CDR1 is SQVTM and CDR2 is ANQGSEA. The CDR3 spans 12 residues. Trimming shortened V by 6 bases and J by 4 bases, and 12 bases separated the two germline ends. CDR3 sequence: CSVEQGGYGYTF. The CDR3, as DNA: TGCAGCGTCGAACAGGGCGGCTATGGCTACACCTTC.

The chain combines TRBV6-4 with TRBJ1-2, with 10 bases lining up with TRBD1. The CDR3 runs 16 residues. From germline, CDR1 is MRHNA and CDR2 SNTAGT. The junction had 17 bases not matched to a gene; V was cut back by 8 bases and J by 8 bases. In DNA form, the CDR3 reads TGTGCCAGCCGTTCCCAGACTGCCGGGACAGGGGAGGGCTACACCTTC. Translation gives CASRSQTAGTGEGYTF.

A remark on this clone: Other DNA variants within this sample encode the same CDR3. The chain combines TRBV5-1 with TRBJ2-5; the match to TRBD2 covers 11 bases. The CDR3 has 15 residues. V shed 1 base, J shed 1 base, and the junction held 0 bases outside the gene matches. The germline CDR1 and CDR2 sequences are SGHRS and YFSETQ. Here the CDR3 DNA reads TGCGCCAGCAGCTTGACTAGCGGGGGCCAAGAGACCCAGTACTTC. Protein sequence: CASSLTSGGQETQYF.

The CDR3 sequence: CASSRLVGGEQYF. CDR3 in DNA: TGTGCCAGCAGCCGGCTGGTTGGCGGCGAGCAGTACTTC. The chain links TRBV7-3 to TRBJ2-7; D is unresolved. V was clipped by 5 bases and J by 6 bases, with 14 bases between them. Germline lookup yields CDR1 SGHTA and CDR2 FQGTGA. The CDR3 runs to 13 residues.

This rearrangement joins TRBV14 to TRBJ2-7; maybe TRBD2 (5 bases). Looked up from germline, CDR1 is SGHDN and CDR2 is FVKESK. The CDR3 is 14 residues long. V gave up 4 bases and J gave up 2 bases, with 12 bases separating them. CDR3: CASSPAGITYEQYF. The DNA of the CDR3 is TGTGCCAGCAGCCCCGCCGGGATCACCTACGAGCAGTACTTC.

This sequence joins TRBV5-1 and TRBJ2-2, with a tentative D call TRBD1 (6 bases). The V end was cut by 1 base, the J end by 3 bases, with 13 bases between. The CDR3 has 16 amino acids. CDR1 and CDR2 (germline): SGHRS, YFSETQ. This chain's CDR3 is CASSLTTGWDTGELFF. The CDR3 DNA follows: TGCGCCAGCAGCTTGACGACAGGCTGGGACACCGGGGAGCTGTTTTTT.

The chain carries TRBV27 and TRBJ1-5; no firm D call. Germline values: CDR1 MNHEY, CDR2 SMNVEV (reference sequence). Deletions cut 1 base from V and 2 bases from J, with 6 bases between. The CDR3 consists of 14 residues. CDR3 region: CASSLYGGNQPQHF. The CDR3 DNA is TGTGCCAGCAGTTTATACGGGGGCAATCAGCCCCAGCATTTT.

The V and J genes are TRBV18 and TRBJ1-1; D is ambiguous. V lost 2 bases to trimming and J lost 0 bases, with 7 bases between them. There are 14 residues in the CDR3. The germline V gene has CDR1 KGHSH and CDR2 LQKENI. For the CDR3, the DNA is TGTGCCAGCTCACCAAGCTCAATGAACACTGAAGCTTTCTTT. This sequence encodes CASSPSSMNTEAFF.

The rearrangement links TRBV18 to TRBJ2-6; 9 nucleotides match TRBD1. CDR3 length: 18 amino acids. Losses at the gene ends were 6 bases for V and 2 bases for J; bases not matched to a gene: 11. Germline CDR1 is KGHSH and CDR2 is LQKENI. CDR3 DNA sequence: TGTGCCAGCTCCCCTCCGGGACAGGGTATTCCTGGGGCCAACGTCCTGACTTTC. Protein product: CASSPPGQGIPGANVLTF. Supplemented by reference TRBV18 and TRBJ2-6, the full variable domain reads NAGVMQNPRHLVRRRGQEARLRCSPMKGHSHVYWYRQLPEEGLKFMVYLQKENIIDESGMPKERFSAEFPKEGPSILRIQQVVRGDSAAYFCASSPPGQGIPGANVLTFGAGSRLTVL.

This chain uses TRBV27 with TRBJ2-7; D unclear. Deletions cut 3 bases from V and 2 bases from J, with 17 bases between. The germline CDR1 and CDR2 sequences are MNHEY and SMNVEV (reference sequence). The CDR3 consists of 16 residues. The CDR3 DNA sequence: TGTGCCAGCAGTTTGGTCTACCGCATTCCCCCCTACGAGCAGTACTTC. It translates to CASSLVYRIPPYEQYF.

The rearrangement uses TRBV5-1 and TRBJ2-3; 13 bases fit TRBD2. J was trimmed by 6 bases and V by 4 bases; bases with no gene match: 11. In germline, CDR1 is SGHRS, CDR2 YFSETQ. CDR3 size: 17 residues. The CDR3: CASSGGLAGAQSDTQYF. CDR3 sequence (DNA): TGCGCCAGCAGCGGCGGACTAGCGGGGGCCCAATCGGATACGCAGTATTTT.

The J gene is TRBJ2-2, the V gene TRBV7-3; 8 bases agree with TRBD2. The CDR3 spans 14 residues. V shed 8 bases, J shed 4 bases, and the junction held 6 bases outside the gene matches. In germline, CDR1 is SGHTA, CDR2 FQGTGA. The CDR3 protein is CASRTSGGTGELFF. CDR3 coding DNA: TGTGCCAGCCGAACTAGCGGCGGCACCGGGGAGCTGTTTTTT.

The chain uses TRBV28 and TRBJ2-5; the match to TRBD2 covers 7 bases. Germline V lookup: CDR1 MDHEN, CDR2 SYDVKM. The CDR3 sequence is 14 residues long. The ends lost 4 bases at V and 4 bases at J; junction bases unmatched: 6. In DNA, the CDR3 is TGTGCCAGCAGTTCCTCCAGGGAGGGAGAGACCCAGTACTTC. Its translation: CASSSSREGETQYF.

The DNA of the CDR3 is TGTGCCAGCAGCGTAGGGCTAGCGGGGGGCCTTGGCGAGCAGTACTTC. It specifies CASSVGLAGGLGEQYF. This sequence joins TRBV9 and TRBJ2-7; 11 nucleotides match TRBD2. The CDR3 runs to 16 residues. J lost 6 bases, V lost 0 bases, and 8 bases had no gene match. The germline CDR1 and CDR2 sequences are SGDLS and YYNGEE.

The chain carries TRBV11-2 and TRBJ1-2, with D possibly being TRBD1 (5 bases). V lost 5 bases, J lost 8 bases, and 27 bases lay in between. Germline V gene data show CDR1 as SGHAT and CDR2 as FQNNGV. The CDR3 sequence is 17 residues long. The CDR3 loop is CASSPAGIPPPAGGYTF. CDR3 in DNA: TGTGCCAGCAGCCCCGCAGGGATTCCACCGCCGGCCGGGGGCTACACCTTC.

V is TRBV9 and J is TRBJ2-7, with TRBD2 as a possible D gene (7 bases). V lost 3 bases to trimming and J lost 5 bases, with 18 bases between them. Germline V gives CDR1 SGDLS, CDR2 YYNGEE. The CDR3 runs to 15 residues. The CDR3 protein is CASSASGGPYDEQYF. The CDR3, as DNA: TGTGCCAGCAGCGCGTCCGGGGGGCCCTACGACGAGCAGTACTTC.

This chain uses TRBV29-1 with TRBJ1-1, with a tentative D call TRBD1 (6 bases). Trimming took off 3 bases at V and 1 base at J, with 9 bases between the two ends. The CDR3 sequence is 13 residues long. Germline lookup yields CDR1 SQVTM and CDR2 ANQGSEA. The CDR3, as DNA: TGCAGCGTTGAGGGGGCCCCGAACACTGAAGCTTTCTTT. Protein sequence: CSVEGAPNTEAFF.